Given below is one TCR beta chain in context. A single record per CDR3 protein comes from TCRdb applying MiXCR to the RACE reads. The sample gives fewer than 50,000 distinct CDR3 sequences, 7.6% of which show up once; 1.3% is in the top ten. This sample is drawn from a study of human T cells and chemical hapten exposure. As for time point: pre-sensitization, week 0. The treatment denotes: therapeutic diphenylcyclopropenone sensitization with weekly scalp DPC. The V end lost 3 bases, the J end lost 6 bases, and 11 bases lay between the germline ends. CDR1 is SGHNT and CDR2 is YENEEA in the germline V gene. The CDR3 is 13 residues long.

This TCR was recovered from a woman aged 50 to 65 with alopecia areata. Some clones in this sample may be carry-over from other donors' samples. The chain combines TRBV11-3 with TRBJ1-1; no definite D call. The sample here was whole blood, taken in connection with sensitization to the hapten diphenylcyclopropenone (DPC). The CDR3: CASSFNYRAEAFF. CDR3 bases: TGTGCCAGCAGCTTCAACTATAGAGCTGAAGCTTTCTTT.